This TCR beta chain was retrieved from a study of blood T cell repertoires in COVID-19. Turning to the study itself: PBMCs, B-cell-depleted T cells, or T cells were the source of the cDNA or gDNA that made up the material.

In the original processing: By means of reference gene primer amplification, nucleated cell counts were estimated. TCRdb keeps only in-frame clones here, not all; method: immunoSEQ multiplex PCR. V and J calls and clone size follow that table, whereas D and trimming were derived from the DNA. The sample consists of 200,000 to 250,000 clones, 88% of them appearing once. This clone has a single count. The source of this sequence is a man between 18 and 29 years old with active or convalescent COVID-19. The specimen was peripheral blood.

The CDR3 DNA reads TGTGCCACCAGTGACCCCAGGGCTAGCAATCAGCCCCAGCATTTT. Its protein product is CATSDPRASNQPQHF. The genes are TRBV24-1 and TRBJ1-5, with D possibly matching TRBD1 (5 bases). Germline V gives CDR1 KGHDR, CDR2 SFDVKD. Trimming shortened V by 4 bases and J by 0 bases, and 9 bases separated the two germline ends. The CDR3 length is 15 residues.